Listed below are T cell receptor beta chains from one sample, sequenced in a study of T-cell reconstitution after alpha-beta-depleted transplantation in children. TCRdb re-called the PCR reads with MiXCR, one entry per CDR3 protein. This table holds around 440,000 distinct CDR3 sequences, under 12% found once. The sequences come from PBMCs, collected before TCRalphabeta/CD19-depleted stem cell transplant. The receptors were sampled from a child aged 2-9 years with inherited bone marrow failure, due to receive a stem cell transplant. The CDR3 runs from the conserved cysteine through the conserved F or W. A D gene is named only where the DNA matches it firmly. Only some rows state a clone size, as once, few, many or a class for expanded clones.

j_call clone_size v_call d_call cdr3_nt cdr3_aa
TRBJ2-1 NA TRBV2 NA TGTGCCAGCAGTGAAGCCGCGGGCTTAAGCTCCTACAATGAGCAGTTCTTC CASSEAAGLSSYNEQFF
TRBJ2-2 many TRBV24-1 NA TGTGCCACCAGTGAGTCCGGGACTGGAGACACCGGGGAGCTGTTTTTT CATSESGTGDTGELFF
TRBJ2-4 many TRBV15 NA TGTGCCACCAGCAGACCTACTACCCGGACAGTAATAGCCAAAAACATTCAGTACTTC CATSRPTTRTVIAKNIQYF
TRBJ2-7 many TRBV6-5 NA TGTGCCAGCAGTTACTCGATAGGGACTGGGCCTGGCGAGCAGTACTTC CASSYSIGTGPGEQYF
TRBJ2-3 many TRBV7-6 NA TGTGCCAGCAGCTTAGACGGGAACACAGATACGCAGTATTTT CASSLDGNTDTQYF
TRBJ2-7 many TRBV5-1 NA TGCGCCAGCAGCTTGGAAAGGCAGTACTTC CASSLERQYF
TRBJ2-1 many TRBV7-6 TRBD1 TGTGCCAGCAGCTGGGACAGGGGCAATGAGCAGTTCTTC CASSWDRGNEQFF
TRBJ1-1 many TRBV6-1 TRBD1 TGTGCCAGCAGTGAAGCGCCCCAGGGGGCGAACACTGAAGCTTTCTTT CASSEAPQGANTEAFF
TRBJ2-7 many TRBV11-2 TRBD2 TGTGCCAGCAGCCCAGACTGGACTAGGGCCTACGAGCAGTACTTC CASSPDWTRAYEQYF
TRBJ2-2 NA TRBV6-5 TRBD2 TGTGCCAGCAGTTCCTTGGGGGGGACTAGCGGGAACACCGGGGAGCTGTTTTTT CASSSLGGTSGNTGELFF
TRBJ1-1 many TRBV20-1 TRBD1 TGCAGTGCTAGAGAGAGGACAGGGGGCGGGACTGAAGCTTTCTTT CSARERTGGGTEAFF
TRBJ1-1 NA TRBV6-5 NA TGTGCCAGCAGGCAGGGTTACACTGAAGCTTTCTTT CASRQGYTEAFF
TRBJ1-5 NA TRBV18 NA TGTGCCAGCTCACCAACACGATTGGAGCAGCCCCAGCATTTT CASSPTRLEQPQHF
TRBJ2-1 few TRBV7-9 NA TGTGCCAGCAGCTCGGTAGCGGACCACTCCTACAATGAGCAGTTCTTC CASSSVADHSYNEQFF
TRBJ2-1 many TRBV29-1 NA TGCAGCGCATGGGGATTGGACAATGAGCAGTTCTTC CSAWGLDNEQFF
TRBJ1-1 many TRBV28 NA TGTGCCAGCAGTTTGCCAGGGGATTATCTGAACACTGAAGCTTTCTTT CASSLPGDYLNTEAFF
TRBJ1-1 many TRBV6-5 TRBD1 TGTGCCAGCAGTTACTCAGCACGGACAGGAGCTTTCTTT CASSYSARTGAFF